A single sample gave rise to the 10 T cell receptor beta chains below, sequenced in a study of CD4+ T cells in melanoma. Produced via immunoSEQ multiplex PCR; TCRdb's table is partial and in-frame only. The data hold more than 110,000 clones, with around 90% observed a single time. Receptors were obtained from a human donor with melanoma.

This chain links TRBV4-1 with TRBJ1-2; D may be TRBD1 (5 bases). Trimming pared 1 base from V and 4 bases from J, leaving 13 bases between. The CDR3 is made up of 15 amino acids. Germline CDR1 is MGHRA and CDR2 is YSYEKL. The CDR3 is CASSQARTGIYGYTF. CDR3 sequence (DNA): TGCGCCAGCAGCCAAGCCAGAACAGGCATCTATGGCTACACCTTC.

CDR3 amino acids: CASSDGSGNTIYF. CDR3 nucleotide sequence: TGCGCCAGCAGTGACGGCTCTGGAAACACCATATATTTT. The genes are TRBV10-2 and TRBJ1-3; D unclear. The CDR3 covers 13 residues. From germline, CDR1 is WSHSY and CDR2 SAAADI. The ends were cut back, 3 bases at V and 0 bases at J, with 3 bases in the middle.

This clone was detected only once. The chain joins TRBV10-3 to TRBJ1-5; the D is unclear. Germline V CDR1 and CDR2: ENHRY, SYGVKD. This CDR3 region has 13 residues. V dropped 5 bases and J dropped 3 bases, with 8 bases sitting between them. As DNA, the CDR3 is TGTGCCATCAGTTTTGCAGCCAATCAGCCCCAGCATTTT. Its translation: CAISFAANQPQHF.

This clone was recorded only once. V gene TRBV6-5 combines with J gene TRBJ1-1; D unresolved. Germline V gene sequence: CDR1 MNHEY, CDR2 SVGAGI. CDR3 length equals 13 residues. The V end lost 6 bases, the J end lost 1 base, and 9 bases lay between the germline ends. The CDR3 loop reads CASRSPGNTEAFF. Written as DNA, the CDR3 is TGTGCCAGCAGGTCACCAGGGAACACTGAAGCTTTCTTT.

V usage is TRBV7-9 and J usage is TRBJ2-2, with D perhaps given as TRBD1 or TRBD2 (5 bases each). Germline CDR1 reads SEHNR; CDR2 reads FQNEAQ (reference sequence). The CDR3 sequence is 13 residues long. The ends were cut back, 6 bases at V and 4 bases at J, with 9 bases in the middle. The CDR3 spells CASRGRATGELFF. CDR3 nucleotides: TGTGCCAGCAGGGGACGGGCCACCGGGGAGCTGTTTTTT.

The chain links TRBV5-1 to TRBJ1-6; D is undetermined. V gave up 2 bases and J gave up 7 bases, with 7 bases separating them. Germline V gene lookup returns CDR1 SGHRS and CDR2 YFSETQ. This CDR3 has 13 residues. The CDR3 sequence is CASSLGENSPLHF. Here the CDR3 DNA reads TGCGCCAGCAGCTTAGGTGAAAATTCACCCCTCCACTTT.

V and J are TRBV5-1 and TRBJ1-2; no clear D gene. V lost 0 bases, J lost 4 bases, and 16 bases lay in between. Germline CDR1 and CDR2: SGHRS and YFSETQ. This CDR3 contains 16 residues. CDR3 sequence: CASSLGPYNRIYGYTF. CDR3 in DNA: TGCGCCAGCAGCTTGGGACCGTATAACCGGATCTATGGCTACACCTTC. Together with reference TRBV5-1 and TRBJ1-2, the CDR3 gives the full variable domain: KAGVTQTPRYLIKTRGQQVTLSCSPISGHRSVSWYQQTPGQGLQFLFEYFSETQRNKGNFPGRFSGRQFSNSRSEMNVSTLELGDSALYLCASSLGPYNRIYGYTFGSGTRLTVV.

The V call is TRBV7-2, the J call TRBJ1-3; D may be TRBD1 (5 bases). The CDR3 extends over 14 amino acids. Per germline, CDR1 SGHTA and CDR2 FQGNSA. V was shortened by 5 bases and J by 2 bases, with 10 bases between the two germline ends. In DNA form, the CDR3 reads TGTGCCAGCAGCATAGGGGTGCCTGGAAACACCATATATTTT. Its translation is CASSIGVPGNTIYF.

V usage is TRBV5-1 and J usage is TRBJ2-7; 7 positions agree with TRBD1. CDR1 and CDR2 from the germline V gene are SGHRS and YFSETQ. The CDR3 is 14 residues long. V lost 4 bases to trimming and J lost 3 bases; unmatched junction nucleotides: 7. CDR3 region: CASSLGTVGYEQYF. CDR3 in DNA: TGCGCCAGCAGCCTCGGGACAGTTGGCTACGAGCAGTACTTC.

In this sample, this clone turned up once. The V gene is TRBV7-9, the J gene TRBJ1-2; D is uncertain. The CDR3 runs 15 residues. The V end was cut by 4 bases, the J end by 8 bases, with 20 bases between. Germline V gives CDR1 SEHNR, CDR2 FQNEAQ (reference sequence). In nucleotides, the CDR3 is TGTGCCAGCAGCTCAGGAGATTTGGGCTTTGGCGGCTACACCTTC. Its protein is CASSSGDLGFGGYTF.